This T cell receptor (beta chain) came from a study of cytomegalovirus exposure and HLA in healthy donors. Study results and limitations: According to reports, the classifier identified cytomegalovirus status with high specificity and sensitivity. In a later analysis, HLA-associated TCR beta chains were more clonally expanded than equally common others. A later analysis linked a missense variant in DCLRE1C to the trimming of TCR beta V and J genes. While the bulk of TCR sequences proved rare, some public TCRs turned up in many donors.

The PCR contained 60 Vbeta and 13 Jbeta primers. The protocol was immunoSEQ multiplex PCR, while the TCRdb copy is restricted to in-frame clones and leaves out a portion. Of 100,000 or so clones in the sample, roughly 71% were seen once. Comments on this clone: What it binds is unknown.

This receptor was identified in a middle-aged woman in good health and CMV-seronegative. Sequenced sample: PBMCs.

The CDR3 coding sequence is TGCAGCGTTGATTCAGGACCCAGGGACAGCTCCTACAATGAGCAGTTCTTC. Translating it yields CSVDSGPRDSSYNEQFF. J is TRBJ2-1 and V is TRBV29-1; 7 bases match TRBD1. This CDR3 comprises 17 residues. The ends lost 3 bases at V and 0 bases at J; junction bases unmatched: 11. CDR1 SQVTM and CDR2 ANQGSEA come from the germline V gene.